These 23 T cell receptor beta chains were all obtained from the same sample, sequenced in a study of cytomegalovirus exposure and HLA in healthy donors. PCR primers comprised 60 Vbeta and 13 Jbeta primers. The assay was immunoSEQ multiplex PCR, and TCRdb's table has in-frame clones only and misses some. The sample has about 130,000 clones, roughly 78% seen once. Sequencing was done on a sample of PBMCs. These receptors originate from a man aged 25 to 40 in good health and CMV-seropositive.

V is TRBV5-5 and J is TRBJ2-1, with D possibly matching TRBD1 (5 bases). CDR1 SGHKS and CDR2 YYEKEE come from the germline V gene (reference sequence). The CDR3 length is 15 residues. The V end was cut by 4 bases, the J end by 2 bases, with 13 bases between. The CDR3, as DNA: TGTGCCAGCAGCCGCTCAGGGCAGGCCTACAATGAGCAGTTCTTC. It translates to CASSRSGQAYNEQFF. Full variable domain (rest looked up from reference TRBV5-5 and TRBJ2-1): DAGVTQSPTHLIKTRGQQVTLRCSPISGHKSVSWYQQVLGQGPQFIFQYYEKEERGRGNFPDRFSARQFPNYSSELNVNALLLGDSALYLCASSRSGQAYNEQFFGPGTRLTVL.

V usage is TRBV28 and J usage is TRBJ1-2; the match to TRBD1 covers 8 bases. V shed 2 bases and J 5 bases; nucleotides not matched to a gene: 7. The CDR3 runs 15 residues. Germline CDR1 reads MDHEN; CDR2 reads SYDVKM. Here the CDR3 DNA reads TGTGCCAGCAGTTTAGGGACAGGAAGGTTTTATGGCTACACCTTC. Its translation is CASSLGTGRFYGYTF.

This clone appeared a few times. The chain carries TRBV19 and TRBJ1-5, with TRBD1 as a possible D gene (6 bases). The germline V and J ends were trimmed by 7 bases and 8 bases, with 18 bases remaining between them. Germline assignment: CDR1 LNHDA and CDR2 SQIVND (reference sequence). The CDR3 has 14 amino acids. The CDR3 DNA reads TGTGCCAGTACCAAGGGGGGGTCCGTGGAGCCCCAGCATTTT. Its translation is CASTKGGSVEPQHF.

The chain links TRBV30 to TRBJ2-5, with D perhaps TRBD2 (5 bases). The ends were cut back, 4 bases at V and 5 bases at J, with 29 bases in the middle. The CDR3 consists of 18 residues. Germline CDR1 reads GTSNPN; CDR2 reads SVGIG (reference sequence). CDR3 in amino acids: CAWKQEWATPGKPETQYF. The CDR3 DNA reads TGTGCCTGGAAACAAGAGTGGGCCACCCCCGGGAAGCCGGAGACCCAGTACTTC.

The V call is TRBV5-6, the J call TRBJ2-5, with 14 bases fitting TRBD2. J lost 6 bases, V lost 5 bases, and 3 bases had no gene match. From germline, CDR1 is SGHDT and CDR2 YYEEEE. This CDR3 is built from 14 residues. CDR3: CASRGTSGGKTQYF. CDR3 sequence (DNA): TGTGCCAGCAGGGGGACTAGCGGGGGAAAGACCCAGTACTTC.

The CDR3: CASSNRGSTGELFF. CDR3 DNA: TGCGCCAGCAGCAACAGGGGGAGCACCGGGGAGCTGTTTTTT. This chain uses TRBV10-1 with TRBJ2-2; 8 bases map to TRBD1. CDR3 length: 14 amino acids. Germline lookup yields CDR1 WNHNN and CDR2 SYGVQD (reference sequence). The J segment lost 4 bases and the V segment lost 6 bases, leaving 4 bases of the junction unmatched.

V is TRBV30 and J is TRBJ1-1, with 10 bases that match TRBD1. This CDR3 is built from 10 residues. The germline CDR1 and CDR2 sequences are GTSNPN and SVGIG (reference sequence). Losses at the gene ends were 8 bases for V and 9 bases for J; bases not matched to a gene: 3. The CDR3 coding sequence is TGTGCCGGAGACAGGGGGCAAGCTTTCTTT. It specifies CAGDRGQAFF.

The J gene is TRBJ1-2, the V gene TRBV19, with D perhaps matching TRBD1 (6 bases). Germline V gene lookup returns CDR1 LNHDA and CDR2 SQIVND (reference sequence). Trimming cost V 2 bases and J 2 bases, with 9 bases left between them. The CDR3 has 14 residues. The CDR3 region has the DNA TGTGCCAGTAGTATAAGCGGACAGAACTATGGCTACACCTTC. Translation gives CASSISGQNYGYTF.

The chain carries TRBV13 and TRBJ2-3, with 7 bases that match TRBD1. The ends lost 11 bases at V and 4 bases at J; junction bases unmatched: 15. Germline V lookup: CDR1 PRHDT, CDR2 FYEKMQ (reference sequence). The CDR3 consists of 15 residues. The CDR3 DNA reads TGTGCCTACAGCAACGGTGGGCAGGGGGCAGATACGCAGTATTTT. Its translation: CAYSNGGQGADTQYF.

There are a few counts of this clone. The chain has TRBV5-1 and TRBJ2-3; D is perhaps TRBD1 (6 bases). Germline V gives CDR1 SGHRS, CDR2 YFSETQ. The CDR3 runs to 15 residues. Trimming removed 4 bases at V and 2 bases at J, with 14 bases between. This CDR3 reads CASSRPTGFTDTQYF. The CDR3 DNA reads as TGCGCCAGCAGCCGACCTACAGGGTTCACAGATACGCAGTATTTT.

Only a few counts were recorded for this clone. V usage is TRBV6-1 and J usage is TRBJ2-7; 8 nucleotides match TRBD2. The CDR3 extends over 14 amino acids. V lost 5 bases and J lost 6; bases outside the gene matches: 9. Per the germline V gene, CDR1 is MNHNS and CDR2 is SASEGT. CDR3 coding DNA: TGTGCCAGCAGTTCCGGCCTAGCGGGTTTCGAGCAGTACTTC. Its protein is CASSSGLAGFEQYF.

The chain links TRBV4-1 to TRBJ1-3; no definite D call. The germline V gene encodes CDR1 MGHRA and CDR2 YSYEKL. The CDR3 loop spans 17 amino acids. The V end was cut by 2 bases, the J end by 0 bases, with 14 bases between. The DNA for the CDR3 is TGCGCCAGCAGCCAAAATCCTGGCCAGTCCTCTGGAAACACCATATATTTT. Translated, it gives CASSQNPGQSSGNTIYF.

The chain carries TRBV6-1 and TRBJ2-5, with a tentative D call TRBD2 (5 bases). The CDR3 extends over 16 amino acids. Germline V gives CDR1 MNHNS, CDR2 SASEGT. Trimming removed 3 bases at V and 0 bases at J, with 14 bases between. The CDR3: CASSDPGRGYQETQYF. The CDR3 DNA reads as TGTGCCAGCAGTGATCCTGGACGGGGATACCAAGAGACCCAGTACTTC.

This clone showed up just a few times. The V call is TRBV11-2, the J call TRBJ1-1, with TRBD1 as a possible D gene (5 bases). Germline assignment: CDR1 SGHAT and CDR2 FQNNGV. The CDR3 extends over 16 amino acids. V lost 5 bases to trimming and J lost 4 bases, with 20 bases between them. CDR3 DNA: TGTGCCAGCAGCACCCCCTTGGGGGGTATGGGCACTGAAGCTTTCTTT. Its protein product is CASSTPLGGMGTEAFF.

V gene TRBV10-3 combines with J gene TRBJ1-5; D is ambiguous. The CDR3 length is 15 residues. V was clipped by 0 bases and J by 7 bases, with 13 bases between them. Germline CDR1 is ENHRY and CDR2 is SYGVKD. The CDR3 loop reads CAISESSGYEQPQHF. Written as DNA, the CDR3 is TGTGCCATCAGTGAGTCCTCGGGGTATGAACAGCCCCAGCATTTT.

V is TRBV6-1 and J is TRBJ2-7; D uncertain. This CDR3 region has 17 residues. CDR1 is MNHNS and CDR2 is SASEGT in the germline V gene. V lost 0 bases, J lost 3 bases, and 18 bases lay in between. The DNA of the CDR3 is TGTGCCAGCAGTGAAGCTCTATACAGATCCGCTGACTACGAGCAGTACTTC. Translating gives CASSEALYRSADYEQYF.

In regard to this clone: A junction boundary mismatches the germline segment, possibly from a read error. The CDR3 DNA reads TGCGCCAGCAGCCACCCGATTCAGGGGGCACAAGTGAGGACTGGAGCTTTCTTT. It yields the protein CASSHPIQGAQVRTGAFF. This chain uses TRBV4-1 with TRBJ1-1, with 8 nucleotides matching TRBD1. This CDR3 has 18 amino acids. Germline values: CDR1 MGHRA, CDR2 YSYEKL.

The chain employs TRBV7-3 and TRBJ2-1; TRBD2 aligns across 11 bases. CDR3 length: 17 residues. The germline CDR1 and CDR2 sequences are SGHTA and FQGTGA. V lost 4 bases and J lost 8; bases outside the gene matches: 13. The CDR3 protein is CASSSLGIAGGLDEQFF. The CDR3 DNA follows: TGTGCCAGCAGCTCCTTGGGGATAGCGGGGGGGTTGGATGAGCAGTTCTTC.

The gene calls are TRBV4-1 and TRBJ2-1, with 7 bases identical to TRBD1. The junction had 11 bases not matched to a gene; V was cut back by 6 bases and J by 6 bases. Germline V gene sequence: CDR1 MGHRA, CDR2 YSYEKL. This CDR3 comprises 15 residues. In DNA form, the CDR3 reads TGCGCCAGCAGTCCCAGACAGGGTGTATTCAATGAGCAGTTCTTC. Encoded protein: CASSPRQGVFNEQFF.

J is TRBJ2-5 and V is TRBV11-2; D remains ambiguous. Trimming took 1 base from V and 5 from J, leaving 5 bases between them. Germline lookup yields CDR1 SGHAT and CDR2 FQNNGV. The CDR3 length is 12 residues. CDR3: CASSLVGETQYF. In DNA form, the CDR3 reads TGTGCCAGCAGCTTAGTCGGGGAGACCCAGTACTTC. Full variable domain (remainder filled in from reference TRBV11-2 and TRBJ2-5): EAGVAQSPRYKIIEKRQSVAFWCNPISGHATLYWYQQILGQGPKLLIQFQNNGVVDDSQLPKDRFSAERLKGVDSTLKIQPAKLEDSAVYLCASSLVGETQYFGPGTRLLVL.

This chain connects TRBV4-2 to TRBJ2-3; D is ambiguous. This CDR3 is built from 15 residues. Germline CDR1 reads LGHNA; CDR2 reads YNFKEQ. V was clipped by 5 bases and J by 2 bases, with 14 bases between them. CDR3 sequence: CASSSRVTPTDTQYF. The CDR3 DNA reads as TGTGCCAGCAGCTCCCGAGTAACCCCCACAGATACGCAGTATTTT.

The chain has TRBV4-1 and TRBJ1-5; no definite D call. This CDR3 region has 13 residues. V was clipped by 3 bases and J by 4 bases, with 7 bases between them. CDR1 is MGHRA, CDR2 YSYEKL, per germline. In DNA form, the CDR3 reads TGCGCCAGCAGCCAGCAGGAAAATCAGCCCCAGCATTTT. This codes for CASSQQENQPQHF.

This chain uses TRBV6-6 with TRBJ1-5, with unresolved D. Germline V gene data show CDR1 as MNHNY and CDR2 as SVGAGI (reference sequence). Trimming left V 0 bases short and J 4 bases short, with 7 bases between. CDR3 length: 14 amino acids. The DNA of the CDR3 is TGTGCCAGCAGTTACTCGGGCCTTAATCAGCCCCAGCATTTT. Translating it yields CASSYSGLNQPQHF.